This TCR beta chain was documented in a study of response to subunit inactivated influenza vaccine. This CDR3 contains 16 residues. The ends were cut back, 1 base at V and 0 bases at J, with 11 bases in the middle. CDR1 LNHNV and CDR2 YYDKDF come from the germline V gene (reference sequence). Each CDR3 protein is one row after TCRdb ran MiXCR on the RT-PCR reads. The profile covers fewer than 750,000 distinct CDR3 sequences, with roughly 15% appearing a single time and over 8.5% taken by the ten largest. The origin of this receptor is a man aged 50 to 60 who received an inactivated influenza vaccine. This specimen consisted of PBMCs from blood, obtained less than 13 days after vaccination. The chain is built from TRBV15 and TRBJ2-3, with a possible D match to TRBD2 (5 bases). In DNA form, the CDR3 reads TGTGCCACCAGCAGAGCGGGGTTCTCTAGCACAGATACGCAGTATTTT. Translation gives CATSRAGFSSTDTQYF. Looking up the rest from reference TRBV15 and TRBJ2-3 gives the full variable domain: DAMVIQNPRYQVTQFGKPVTLSCSQTLNHNVMYWYQQKSSQAPKLLFHYYDKDFNNEADTPDNFQSRRPNTSFCFLDIRSPGLGDTAMYLCATSRAGFSSTDTQYFGPGTRLTVL.